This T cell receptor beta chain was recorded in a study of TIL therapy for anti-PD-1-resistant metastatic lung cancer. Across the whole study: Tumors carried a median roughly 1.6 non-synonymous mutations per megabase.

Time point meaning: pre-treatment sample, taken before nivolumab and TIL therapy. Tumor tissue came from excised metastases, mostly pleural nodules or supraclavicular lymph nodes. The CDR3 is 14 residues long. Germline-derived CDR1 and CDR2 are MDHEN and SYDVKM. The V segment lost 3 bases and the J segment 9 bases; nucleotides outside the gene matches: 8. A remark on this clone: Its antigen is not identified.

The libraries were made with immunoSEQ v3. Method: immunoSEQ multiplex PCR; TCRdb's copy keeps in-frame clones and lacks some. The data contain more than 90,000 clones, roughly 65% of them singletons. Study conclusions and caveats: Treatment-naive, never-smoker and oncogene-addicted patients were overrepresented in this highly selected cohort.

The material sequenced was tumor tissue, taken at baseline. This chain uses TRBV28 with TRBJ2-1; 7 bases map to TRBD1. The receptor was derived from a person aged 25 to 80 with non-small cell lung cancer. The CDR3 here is CASSLAGTDLEQFF. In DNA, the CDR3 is TGTGCCAGCAGTTTGGCTGGGACAGACCTTGAGCAGTTCTTC.